What follows are 20 T cell receptor beta chains derived from one specimen sequenced in a study of shared clonotypes between healthy human individuals. Libraries were prepared by immunoSEQ multiplex PCR; TCRdb keeps only in-frame clonotypes and omits some of them. This table holds about 1.1 million clones, approximately 77% found once. Input material: memory CD4+ T cells from PBMCs. Subset reported: CD45RA-negative fraction. These receptors were collected from a man in his late teens or twenties in good health. Some clones in this sample may be carry-over from other donors' samples.

This clone was detected a few times. The rearrangement uses TRBV5-1 and TRBJ1-2, with D tentatively TRBD1 (5 bases). Germline V gene data show CDR1 as SGHRS and CDR2 as YFSETQ. V lost 4 bases and J lost 3, with 13 bases in between. There are 14 residues in the CDR3. CDR3 sequence reads: CASSQTQGDYGYTF. The CDR3 DNA reads TGCGCCAGCAGCCAGACCCAGGGAGACTATGGCTACACCTTC.

The V and J genes are TRBV5-6 and TRBJ2-7, with 11 bases identical to TRBD2. The CDR3 covers 13 residues. Unmatched junction bases numbered 3, after V lost 4 bases and J lost 6 bases. Per germline, CDR1 SGHDT and CDR2 YYEEEE. The CDR3 spells CASSQTSGAEQYF. DNA of the CDR3: TGTGCCAGCAGCCAGACTAGCGGGGCCGAGCAGTACTTC.

The rearrangement joins TRBV19 to TRBJ2-5; 7 nucleotides align to TRBD2. The CDR3 has 14 residues. CDR1 is LNHDA, CDR2 SQIVND, per germline (reference sequence). J was trimmed by 2 bases and V by 5 bases; bases with no gene match: 5. CDR3 nucleotides: TGTGCCAGTAGTGCCCGGACTAGTCAAGAGACCCAGTACTTC. Amino acids: CASSARTSQETQYF.

The chain has TRBV7-2 and TRBJ2-5; 8 bases are a match to TRBD2. There are 18 residues in the CDR3. Germline CDR1 SGHTA, CDR2 FQGNSA. V shed 1 base and J 0 bases; nucleotides not matched to a gene: 10. The CDR3 here is CASSLVLAGAYYQETQYF. DNA of the CDR3: TGTGCCAGCAGCTTAGTGCTAGCGGGTGCCTATTACCAAGAGACCCAGTACTTC.

This clone has just a few counts. V usage is TRBV4-2 and J usage is TRBJ2-2, with unresolved D. The CDR3 contains 11 residues. CDR1 LGHNA and CDR2 YNFKEQ come from the germline V gene. V was clipped by 8 bases and J by 5 bases, with 6 bases between them. DNA for the CDR3: TGTGCCAGCCGCGTTACCGGGGAGCTGTTTTTT. This sequence encodes CASRVTGELFF.

The chain has TRBV30 and TRBJ2-4; D may be TRBD2 (5 bases). V lost 2 bases to trimming and J lost 0 bases, with 8 bases between them. Germline assignment: CDR1 GTSNPN and CDR2 SVGIG (reference sequence). The CDR3 has 14 amino acids. CDR3 DNA sequence: TGTGCCTGGAGTAAGAGCGGAGCCAAAAACATTCAGTACTTC. Translated: CAWSKSGAKNIQYF.

The chain is built from TRBV21-1 and TRBJ1-1; the table's D call of TRBD1 was not tested on the DNA. TRBV21-1 has pseudogene status. CDR3 length: 13 amino acids. The CDR3 is CAGTDRMNTEAFF. DNA of the CDR3: TGTGCCGGGACGGACAGAATGAACACTGAAGCTTTCTTT.

The chain carries TRBV18 and TRBJ2-1; the D gene is possibly TRBD2 (6 bases). This CDR3 has 14 residues. V dropped 6 bases and J dropped 6 bases, with 15 bases sitting between them. Germline V lookup: CDR1 KGHSH, CDR2 LQKENI. The CDR3 DNA reads as TGTGCCAGCTCGCCCCCCGGGAGTTCCAATGAGCAGTTCTTC. Translation: CASSPPGSSNEQFF.

V and J are TRBV18 and TRBJ2-7, with D unresolved. From germline, CDR1 is KGHSH and CDR2 LQKENI. Trimming took off 3 bases at V and 2 bases at J, with 8 bases between the two ends. The CDR3 contains 13 residues. The CDR3 bases are TGTGCCAGCTCACCGGACGTAACCTACGAGCAGTACTTC. It encodes CASSPDVTYEQYF.

The chain carries TRBV29-1 and TRBJ2-3; 11 nucleotides align to TRBD1. The CDR3 totals 13 residues. V lost 7 bases, J lost 6 bases, and 6 bases stayed unmatched. Germline V gene sequence: CDR1 SQVTM, CDR2 ANQGSEA. CDR3 nucleotides: TGCAGCGCAGCTGGACAGGGGGCTGATACGCAGTATTTT. Encoded protein: CSAAGQGADTQYF.

This clone was counted between two and nine times. V usage is TRBV28 and J usage is TRBJ1-2, with D perhaps matching TRBD1 (6 bases). This CDR3 comprises 12 residues. CDR1 and CDR2 from the germline V gene are MDHEN and SYDVKM. Trimming pared 6 bases from V and 7 bases from J, leaving 12 bases between. CDR3 DNA: TGTGCCAGCAGAAGACAGGATCTTGGCTACACCTTC. Protein: CASRRQDLGYTF.

This clone showed up just once. The chain combines TRBV5-1 with TRBJ2-3; D not resolved. Germline CDR1 and CDR2: SGHRS and YFSETQ. The CDR3 extends over 12 amino acids. With 3 bases removed from V and 5 bases from J, the gap between germline ends came to 7 bases. In DNA, the CDR3 is TGCGCCAGCAGCTGGACGGGAGATACGCAGTATTTT. Amino acid sequence: CASSWTGDTQYF. Full variable domain (outside the CDR3, taken from reference TRBV5-1 and TRBJ2-3): KAGVTQTPRYLIKTRGQQVTLSCSPISGHRSVSWYQQTPGQGLQFLFEYFSETQRNKGNFPGRFSGRQFSNSRSEMNVSTLELGDSALYLCASSWTGDTQYFGPGTRLTVL.

This clone was seen a few times. This sequence joins TRBV5-6 and TRBJ1-1, with no clear D. The germline gives CDR1 SGHDT, CDR2 YYEEEE. The germline V and J ends were trimmed by 6 bases and 1 base, with 16 bases remaining between them. CDR3 length: 15 amino acids. The CDR3 reads CASTSRGRRNTEAFF. CDR3 nucleotide sequence: TGTGCCAGCACCTCCCGAGGACGGAGGAACACTGAAGCTTTCTTT.

The chain's CDR3 is CASSLGWGTEAFF. The CDR3, as DNA: TGTGCCAGCAGCTTGGGGTGGGGCACTGAAGCTTTCTTT. The V gene is TRBV5-4, the J gene TRBJ1-1; D unresolved. Germline V lookup: CDR1 SGHNT, CDR2 YYREEE (reference sequence). Between the trimmed V and J ends, which lost 0 bases and 4 bases, there was a span of 7 bases. CDR3 size: 13 residues.

The CDR3: CASRRGDSRYEQYF. CDR3 nucleotides: TGTGCCAGCAGGCGGGGAGACAGCCGTTACGAGCAGTACTTC. V usage is TRBV6-5 and J usage is TRBJ2-7; D may be TRBD2 (6 bases). The CDR3 has 14 amino acids. V lost 6 bases, J lost 4 bases, and 16 bases lay in between. Germline CDR1 MNHEY, CDR2 SVGAGI.

The rearrangement links TRBV5-1 to TRBJ2-1; D is perhaps TRBD1 (6 bases). The V gene lost 4 bases and the J gene lost 6 bases, with 14 bases spanning the gap. CDR1 and CDR2 (germline): SGHRS, YFSETQ. This CDR3 spans 14 amino acids. In DNA, the CDR3 is TGCGCCAGCAGCCTGGGGGACATCGCCAATGAGCAGTTCTTC. Encoded protein: CASSLGDIANEQFF.

This chain connects TRBV6-1 to TRBJ2-5; D perhaps matches TRBD1 (5 bases). The V gene's germline CDR1 is MNHNS and CDR2 SASEGT. The V end lost 1 base, the J end lost 1 base, and 13 bases lay between the germline ends. This CDR3 is 16 amino acids long. The chain's CDR3 is CASSEGDRYFQETQYF. The CDR3 DNA is TGTGCCAGCAGTGAAGGCGACAGATACTTCCAAGAGACCCAGTACTTC.

The CDR3 sequence: CASSPTGGAGGETQYF. In nucleotides, the CDR3 is TGTGCCAGCAGCCCAACAGGGGGCGCGGGGGGTGAGACCCAGTACTTC. This chain joins TRBV5-6 and TRBJ2-5; D may be TRBD1 (9 bases). Trimming took off 4 bases at V and 5 bases at J, with 21 bases between the two ends. CDR1 and CDR2 (germline): SGHDT, YYEEEE. The CDR3 has 16 amino acids. Combining the CDR3 with reference TRBV5-6 and TRBJ2-5 gives the whole variable domain DAGVTQSPTHLIKTRGQQVTLRCSPKSGHDTVSWYQQALGQGPQFIFQYYEEEERQRGNFPDRFSGHQFPNYSSELNVNALLLGDSALYLCASSPTGGAGGETQYFGPGTRLLVL.

Turning to this clone: Other DNA sequences in this specimen translate into the identical CDR3. The rearrangement uses TRBV7-9 and TRBJ2-1; 8 positions match TRBD2. Trimming cost V 5 bases and J 8 bases; bases outside gene matches: 8. Germline CDR1 and CDR2: SEHNR and FQNEAQ (reference sequence). The CDR3 totals 14 residues. The CDR3 nucleotides read TGTGCCAGCAGCAAAGGACTAGCAGTTGATGAGCAGTTCTTC. Translated, it gives CASSKGLAVDEQFF.

The CDR3 region is CASSSGRGEQFF. The CDR3 coding sequence is TGTGCCAGCAGCTCCGGTAGGGGTGAGCAGTTCTTC. This chain links TRBV7-6 with TRBJ2-1; tentatively, D is TRBD1 (5 bases). This CDR3 spans 12 amino acids. The V gene's germline CDR1 is SGHVS and CDR2 FNYEAQ. V was cut by 4 bases and J by 9 bases, with 10 bases left in between.